There are a few counts of the clone carrying this TCR beta chain. V was trimmed by 6 bases and J by 5 bases, leaving 13 bases between them. The CDR3 sequence is 13 residues long. Germline values: CDR1 MNHNY, CDR2 SVGAGI (reference sequence). These data are taken from a study of control samples from healthy donors and cancer patients. Only in-frame clones appear in the TCRdb table, and some are missing; sequencing was by immunoSEQ multiplex PCR. Here the sample spans about 250,000 clones, roughly 80% being singletons. Source material: PBMCs. The chain links TRBV6-6 to TRBJ2-5; D is unclear. This clonotype was sampled from a woman in her sixties with lung cancer. CDR3 in amino acids: CASSRGTRETQYF. The CDR3 DNA reads as TGTGCCAGCAGCCGCGGTACCAGGGAGACCCAGTACTTC.